These T cell receptor beta chains were read from a single sample in a study of T cells in Graves' hyperthyroidism and ophthalmopathy. One entry per CDR3 protein results from TCRdb running MiXCR on the multiplex PCR reads. The data contain over 350,000 distinct CDR3 sequences, around 15% of them singletons. The sample consisted of blood. These receptors were collected from a man between 45 and 60 years old with Graves' ophthalmopathy. CDR3s include the opening cysteine and the closing phenylalanine or tryptophan. D genes are given only for firm matches. Size tells how often a clone was seen (once, few, many) or the class of an expanded clone, and some rows leave it out.

J: TRBJ2-5
V: TRBV20-1
D: TRBD2
length: 14
size: many
DNA: TGCAGTGCGCCTGGGAGCGGGAGTCGAGAGACCCAGTACTTC
CDR3: CSAPGSGSRETQYF

J: TRBJ2-3
V: TRBV20-1
D: TRBD2
length: 17
size: many
DNA: TGCAGTGCTATACCCCGGCGGACTAGCGGGATTTCAGATACGCAGTATTTT
CDR3: CSAIPRRTSGISDTQYF

J: TRBJ1-5
V: TRBV24-1
D: NA
length: 15
size: many
DNA: TGTGCCACCAGTGACAGAAACAGGCCTGATCAGCCCCAGCATTTT
CDR3: CATSDRNRPDQPQHF

J: TRBJ1-1
V: TRBV3-1
D: NA
length: 15
size: many
DNA: TGTGCCAGCAGCCCGATCTCTGGAGGGAACACTGAAGCTTTCTTT
CDR3: CASSPISGGNTEAFF

J: TRBJ2-3
V: TRBV19
D: TRBD2
length: 14
size: NA
DNA: TGTGCCAGTAGTATGTCGCTAGCGGCTGATACGCAGTATTTT
CDR3: CASSMSLAADTQYF

J: TRBJ2-4
V: TRBV13
D: NA
length: 17
size: many
DNA: TGTGCCAGCAGCACCCCGGCCTTAGATGGGGGCAAAAACATTCAGTACTTC
CDR3: CASSTPALDGGKNIQYF

J: TRBJ1-4
V: TRBV19
D: NA
length: 13
size: once
DNA: TGTGCCAGTAGTATACTCGGGGAACGAAAACTGTTTTTT
CDR3: CASSILGERKLFF

J: TRBJ2-3
V: TRBV12-5
D: NA
length: 14
size: many
DNA: TGTGCTAGTGGTTTGGACGGAGGTCCAGATACGCAGTATTTT
CDR3: CASGLDGGPDTQYF

J: TRBJ2-1
V: TRBV12-3/TRBV12-4
D: NA
length: 15
size: many
DNA: TGTGCCAGCAGTCTCTCGGGAGTGTTGAACAATGAGCAGTTCTTC
CDR3: CASSLSGVLNNEQFF

J: TRBJ2-3
V: TRBV10-3
D: NA
length: 15
size: many
DNA: TGTGCCATCAAGCAGGCGGAAGTCATCACAGATACGCAGTATTTT
CDR3: CAIKQAEVITDTQYF

J: TRBJ2-3
V: TRBV3-1
D: NA
length: 17
size: few
DNA: TGTGCCAGCAGACCTAGTGGGCTAGTCGGCCGCACAGATACGCAGTATTTT
CDR3: CASRPSGLVGRTDTQYF

J: TRBJ1-1
V: TRBV5-1
D: NA
length: 15
size: NA
DNA: TGCGCCAGCAGCTTGATAGGGGCGCTGAACACTGAAGCTTTCTTT
CDR3: CASSLIGALNTEAFF

J: TRBJ2-1
V: TRBV7-2
D: TRBD2
length: 15
size: many
DNA: TGTGCCAGCAGCAAGACTAGCGGGAGTCCAAATGAGCAGTTCTTC
CDR3: CASSKTSGSPNEQFF

J: TRBJ1-6
V: TRBV6-6
D: NA
length: 16
size: few
DNA: TGTGCCAGCAGTTACTCCCGCAGACGCTCCAATTCACCCCTCCACTTT
CDR3: CASSYSRRRSNSPLHF

J: TRBJ2-3
V: TRBV2
D: TRBD2
length: 15
size: many
DNA: TGTGCCAGCAGTGACACAGCGGGAGTACCGGATACGCAGTATTTT
CDR3: CASSDTAGVPDTQYF

J: TRBJ2-5
V: TRBV9
D: NA
length: 14
size: NA
DNA: TGTGCCAGCAGCGTTGGCAGCCTCCAAGAGACCCAGTACTTC
CDR3: CASSVGSLQETQYF

J: TRBJ2-7
V: TRBV28
D: NA
length: 13
size: few
DNA: TGTGCCAGCAGCGGGCCGGGCCCCTACGAGCAGTACTTC
CDR3: CASSGPGPYEQYF

J: TRBJ1-4
V: TRBV29-1
D: NA
length: 14
size: NA
DNA: TGCAGCGTCGATCTCCAGGGAAACCGTGAAAAACTGTTTTTT
CDR3: CSVDLQGNREKLFF

J: TRBJ1-3
V: TRBV7-2
D: NA
length: 13
size: NA
DNA: TGTGCCAGCAGCTTCATTCTCCGGGACACCATATATTTT
CDR3: CASSFILRDTIYF

J: TRBJ2-6
V: TRBV20-1
D: NA
length: 12
size: NA
DNA: TGCAGTGCTAGCGCTGGGGCCAACGTCCTGACTTTC
CDR3: CSASAGANVLTF

J: TRBJ2-3
V: TRBV19
D: NA
length: 15
size: many
DNA: TGTGCCAGCCTACCGGGGGCTAGCGTTACAGATACGCAGTATTTT
CDR3: CASLPGASVTDTQYF

J: TRBJ1-2
V: TRBV20-1
D: TRBD1
length: 14
size: many
DNA: TGCAGTGCTAGGGGCCATGGCAGGGGGGAAGGCTACACCTTC
CDR3: CSARGHGRGEGYTF

J: TRBJ2-3
V: TRBV20-1
D: NA
length: 15
size: many
DNA: TGCAGTGCTACCAACAGGATAATCAGCACAGATACGCAGTATTTT
CDR3: CSATNRIISTDTQYF

J: TRBJ2-1
V: TRBV2
D: TRBD2
length: 13
size: NA
DNA: TGTGCCAGCAGTTGGCTAGCGGACAATGAGCAGTTCTTC
CDR3: CASSWLADNEQFF

J: TRBJ2-3
V: TRBV20-1
D: TRBD2
length: 17
size: many
DNA: TGCAGTGCTAGCTCCTGGACTAGCGGGAGGGTAGGTGATACGCAGTATTTT
CDR3: CSASSWTSGRVGDTQYF

J: TRBJ2-1
V: TRBV27
D: NA
length: 17
size: many
DNA: TGTGCCAGCAGTCCACTAAATCTTAGGAGCTCCTACAATGAGCAGTTCTTC
CDR3: CASSPLNLRSSYNEQFF

J: TRBJ2-2
V: TRBV27
D: TRBD2
length: 17
size: many
DNA: TGTGCCAGCAGTCCCCCCCGACTAGCGGGGGACACCGGGGAGCTGTTTTTT
CDR3: CASSPPRLAGDTGELFF

J: TRBJ2-1
V: TRBV27
D: NA
length: 15
size: few
DNA: TGTGCCAGCAGTTTAGAAGTCGGGACGATGCAGGAGCAGTTCTTC
CDR3: CASSLEVGTMQEQFF